One and the same sample provided the 17 T cell receptor beta chains below, sequenced in a study of blood T cell repertoires in COVID-19. Libraries were prepared by immunoSEQ multiplex PCR; TCRdb keeps only in-frame clonotypes and omits some of them. Of a few hundred thousand clones in the sample, around 81% were seen once. Sample: peripheral blood. The receptor source for this set is a person aged 65-85 years with COVID-19, enrolled during active disease.

The chain joins TRBV6-2 or TRBV6-3 to TRBJ1-1, with D perhaps matching TRBD1 (5 bases). CDR3 length: 13 amino acids. In germline, CDR1 is MNHEY, CDR2 SVGEGT. V lost 6 bases to trimming and J lost 13 bases, with 21 bases between them. CDR3 in amino acids: CASSPSPTVGGFF. The CDR3 DNA follows: TGTGCCAGCAGCCCCTCCCCCACTGTGGGGGGTTTCTTT.

This clone was recorded once. The chain employs TRBV6-5 and TRBJ2-6, with D possibly TRBD2 on 7 matching bases. CDR3 length equals 14 residues. Trimming cost V 8 bases and J 3 bases, with 11 bases left between them. CDR1 MNHEY and CDR2 SVGAGI come from the germline V gene. Here the CDR3 DNA reads TGTGCCAGCGGGAGGGGGGTTGGGGCCAACGTCCTGACTTTC. Protein sequence: CASGRGVGANVLTF.

This clone was counted a single time. The rearrangement links TRBV28 to TRBJ2-2, with a tentative D call TRBD1 (6 bases). The CDR3 spans 15 residues. V lost 3 bases and J 3 bases, leaving 11 bases between the germline ends. CDR1 and CDR2 from the germline V gene are MDHEN and SYDVKM. CDR3 residues: CASSLYRADTGELFF. In DNA form, the CDR3 reads TGTGCCAGCAGTTTGTACAGGGCGGACACCGGGGAGCTGTTTTTT.

The chain employs TRBV5-4 and TRBJ2-7; perhaps TRBD1 as D (5 bases). In germline, CDR1 is SGHNT, CDR2 YYREEE (reference sequence). CDR3 length: 15 residues. Trimming removed 1 base at V and 3 bases at J, with 14 bases between. The CDR3 DNA sequence: TGTGCCAGCAGCTTGTCGCAGGGCCAAATCTACGAGCAGTACTTC. Its protein is CASSLSQGQIYEQYF.

The chain combines TRBV7-7 with TRBJ2-5; 10 bases are shared with TRBD1. This CDR3 is 15 amino acids long. Germline lookup yields CDR1 SSHAT and CDR2 FNYEAQ (reference sequence). The V segment lost 4 bases and the J segment 4 bases; nucleotides outside the gene matches: 6. The CDR3 region has the DNA TGTGCCAGCAGCTCTCTAGGACAGGGGGGAGAGACCCAGTACTTC. It translates to CASSSLGQGGETQYF.

Comment on this clone: The sample contains more than one DNA sequence encoding this CDR3. The chain has TRBV5-1 and TRBJ2-1, with 7 bases that match TRBD2. Germline V lookup: CDR1 SGHRS, CDR2 YFSETQ. The CDR3 contains 13 residues. V trimming: 4 bases; J trimming: 6 bases; junction bases outside the gene matches: 4. CDR3 loop: CASSLGLVNEQFF. The CDR3 nucleotides read TGCGCCAGCAGCCTCGGACTAGTCAATGAGCAGTTCTTC.

This chain uses TRBV28 with TRBJ2-2; possibly TRBD2 for D (6 bases). CDR3 length equals 16 residues. Trimming removed 1 base from V and 4 bases from J, with 13 bases in between. Germline assignment: CDR1 MDHEN and CDR2 SYDVKM. CDR3 nucleotide sequence: TGTGCCAGCAGTTTATCGGGACTCATTATCACCGGGGAGCTGTTTTTT. Its translation: CASSLSGLIITGELFF.

The rearrangement links TRBV19 to TRBJ1-2, with 9 bases lining up with TRBD1. The CDR3 sequence is 15 residues long. Trimming at V came to 3 bases and at J to 2 bases, leaving 4 bases not matched to a gene. Germline loops: CDR1 LNHDA, CDR2 SQIVND (reference sequence). The CDR3 nucleotides read TGTGCCAGTAGTATCCCTACAGGGGGCAACTATGGCTACACCTTC. This codes for CASSIPTGGNYGYTF.

V gene TRBV6-2 or TRBV6-3 combines with J gene TRBJ1-1; D unclear. The V end was cut by 4 bases, the J end by 6 bases, with 15 bases between. This CDR3 is built from 14 residues. CDR1 MNHEY and CDR2 SVGEGT come from the germline V gene. CDR3 residues: CASSLPGSGPEAFF. DNA for the CDR3: TGTGCCAGCAGTTTACCGGGGTCCGGCCCTGAAGCTTTCTTT.

V is TRBV15 and J is TRBJ2-4, with 12 bases lining up with TRBD2. The CDR3 totals 16 residues. V lost 5 bases, J lost 4 bases, and 6 bases stayed unmatched. Per germline, CDR1 LNHNV and CDR2 YYDKDF (reference sequence). CDR3 sequence (DNA): TGTGCCACCAGCTCAAGCCTAGCGGGAGGGAAAAACATTCAGTACTTC. Translation gives CATSSSLAGGKNIQYF.

Of note for this clone: The sample has other DNA sequences that encode this CDR3 too. The V gene is TRBV9, the J gene TRBJ1-3, with D unclear. Trimming took 0 bases from V and 5 from J, leaving 6 bases between them. Germline V CDR1 and CDR2: SGDLS, YYNGEE. The CDR3 runs 13 residues. The CDR3 DNA is TGTGCCAGCAGCGTAGATATAAGAAACACCATATATTTT. Encoded protein: CASSVDIRNTIYF.

The chain employs TRBV30 and TRBJ1-2; 7 bases line up with TRBD1. The CDR3 sequence is 15 residues long. CDR1 is GTSNPN, CDR2 SVGIG, per germline (reference sequence). V lost 0 bases, J lost 5 bases, and 9 bases stayed unmatched. CDR3 coding DNA: TGTGCCTGGAGTGTACTTGGGGGACAGAATTATGGCTACACCTTC. Protein product: CAWSVLGGQNYGYTF.

This rearrangement joins TRBV6-2 or TRBV6-3 to TRBJ2-3, with 9 bases matching TRBD2. The J segment lost 1 base and the V segment lost 4 bases, leaving 6 bases of the junction unmatched. Germline lookup yields CDR1 MNHEY and CDR2 SVGEGT. The CDR3 runs to 16 residues. The CDR3, as DNA: TGTGCCAGCAGTTCGATTCGGACTAGCGGCACAGATACGCAGTATTTT. Translated, it gives CASSSIRTSGTDTQYF.

The chain employs TRBV7-3 and TRBJ2-1; D possibly corresponds to TRBD2 (5 bases). The CDR3 runs 15 residues. The ends were cut back, 6 bases at V and 9 bases at J, with 21 bases in the middle. CDR1 is SGHTA, CDR2 FQGTGA, per germline. In DNA form, the CDR3 reads TGTGCCAGCAGTGAAGTTGGAGGTGTTGATACTGAGCAGTTCTTC. Translating it yields CASSEVGGVDTEQFF.

V gene TRBV28 combines with J gene TRBJ2-1; the match to TRBD1 covers 9 bases. The ends lost 0 bases at V and 8 bases at J; junction bases unmatched: 8. The germline gives CDR1 MDHEN, CDR2 SYDVKM. This CDR3 spans 16 amino acids. This CDR3 is CASSLWGTGNRDEQFF. The CDR3 DNA sequence: TGTGCCAGCAGTTTATGGGGGACAGGGAACAGAGATGAGCAGTTCTTC.

Of note for this clone: Other nucleotide sequences in the sample specify the same CDR3. This sequence joins TRBV5-1 and TRBJ2-3; TRBD1 matches at 7 bases. CDR1 is SGHRS, CDR2 YFSETQ, per germline. After removal of 0 bases from V and 1 base from J, the junction contained 5 bases not matched to a gene. The CDR3 is made up of 16 amino acids. The CDR3 loop is CASSLEGAGGTDTQYF. CDR3 nucleotide sequence: TGCGCCAGCAGCTTGGAGGGGGCTGGAGGCACAGATACGCAGTATTTT.

This clone was counted only a few times. V is TRBV25-1 and J is TRBJ1-2; 7 bases are shared with TRBD1. The CDR3 has 15 amino acids. Germline V lookup: CDR1 MGHDK, CDR2 SYGVNS. The V and J ends lost 2 bases and 6 bases, in that order; junction bases with no gene match: 9. CDR3 DNA sequence: TGTGCCAGCAGTGAAGCAGGGGGGTCTTCTAATGGCTACACCTTC. This codes for CASSEAGGSSNGYTF.